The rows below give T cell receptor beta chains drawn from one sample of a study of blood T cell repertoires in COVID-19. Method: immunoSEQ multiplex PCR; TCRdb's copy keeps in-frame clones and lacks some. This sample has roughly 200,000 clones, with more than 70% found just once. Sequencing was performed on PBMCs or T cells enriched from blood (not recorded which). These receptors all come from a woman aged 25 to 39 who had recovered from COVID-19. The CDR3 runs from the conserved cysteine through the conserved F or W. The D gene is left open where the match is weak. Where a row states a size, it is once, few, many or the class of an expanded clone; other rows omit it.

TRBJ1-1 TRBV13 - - TGTGCCAGCAGCTTATTTTACACGCCTCATGAAGCTTTCTTT CASSLFYTPHEAFF
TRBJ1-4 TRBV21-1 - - TGTGCCAGCCACCAACAGGGGTTGGATGAAAAACTGTTTTTT CASHQQGLDEKLFF
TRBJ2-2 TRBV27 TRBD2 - TGTGCCAGCAGCCCCCCGGGACTAGCGGGAGGGCAAGATGCCGGGGAGCTGTTTTTT CASSPPGLAGGQDAGELFF
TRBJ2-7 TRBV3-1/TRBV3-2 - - TGTGCCAGCAGCCCCCAGTCCGGACAAATTGGGGAGCAGTACTTC CASSPQSGQIGEQYF
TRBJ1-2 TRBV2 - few TGTGCCAGCTCCCCCCCTTACTATGGCTACACCTTC CASSPPYYGYTF
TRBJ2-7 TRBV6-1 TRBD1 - TGTGCCAGCAGTGAAGCCAGGGGGCGTCGGGAGCAGTACTTC CASSEARGRREQYF
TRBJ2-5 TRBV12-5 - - TGTGCTAGTTACAGGGCAATAGAGGAGACCCAGTACTTC CASYRAIEETQYF
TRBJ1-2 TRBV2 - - TGTGCCAGCAGTGAGGCAGACTATGGCTACACCTTC CASSEADYGYTF
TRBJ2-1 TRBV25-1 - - TGTGCCAGCAGTGAAATTATGAATGAGCAGTTCTTC CASSEIMNEQFF
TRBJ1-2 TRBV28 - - TGTGCCAGCAGGGGACTAGGGGGGGCCTTATATGGCTACACCTTC CASRGLGGALYGYTF
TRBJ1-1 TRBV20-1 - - TGCAGTGCTCCCAGGGATACTGAAGCTTTCTTT CSAPRDTEAFF
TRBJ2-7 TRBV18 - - TGTGCCAGCTCACCACCGGGACAAGGGCCAGAGCAGTACTTC CASSPPGQGPEQYF
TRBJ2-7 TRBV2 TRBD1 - TGTGCCAGCAGTGAGTCAAGGACAGGGCTGAGCGAGCAGTACTTC CASSESRTGLSEQYF
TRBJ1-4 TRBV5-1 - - TGCGCCAGCAGCTCGACAGGCAGTAATGAAAAACTGTTTTTT CASSSTGSNEKLFF
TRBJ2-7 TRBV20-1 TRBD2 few TGCAGTGCTAATGAGCGGGAGCCGTACGAGCAGTACTTC CSANEREPYEQYF
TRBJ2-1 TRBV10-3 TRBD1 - TGTGCCATCAGTCTGGACCGGGACAGGGCCTACAATGAGCAGTTCTTC CAISLDRDRAYNEQFF
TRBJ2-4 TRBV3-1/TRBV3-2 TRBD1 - TGTGCCAGCAGCCAAATTACAGGGGGCTCTAGCAAAAACATTCAGTACTTC CASSQITGGSSKNIQYF
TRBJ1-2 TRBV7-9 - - TGTGCCAGCAGCCAACAAGGGGAAGGGGGCTATGGCTACACCTTC CASSQQGEGGYGYTF
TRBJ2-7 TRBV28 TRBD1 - TGTGCCAGCAGCCCCCGTGTGACAGGGCCCCTCGAGCAGTACTTC CASSPRVTGPLEQYF
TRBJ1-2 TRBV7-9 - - TGTGCCAGCAGCGAAAGGTCAGCGCTCACCTTC CASSERSALTF
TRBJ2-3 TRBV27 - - TGTGCCAGCAGTTTACGGCAGGGATGGGGCACAGATACGCAGTATTTT CASSLRQGWGTDTQYF
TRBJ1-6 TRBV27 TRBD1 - TGTGCCAGCAGTCCGGGACAGGCCAATTCACCCCTCCACTTT CASSPGQANSPLHF
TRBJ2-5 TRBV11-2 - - TGTGCCAGCAGCTTAGGCGCTAGCTCCCAAGAGACCCAGTACTTC CASSLGASSQETQYF
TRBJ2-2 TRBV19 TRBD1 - TGTGCCACCGCCACAGGGGGCATCGGGGAGCTGTTTTTT CATATGGIGELFF
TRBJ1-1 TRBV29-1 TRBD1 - TGCAGCACCCGGGGCGGGACAGAATATGAAGCTTTCTTT CSTRGGTEYEAFF
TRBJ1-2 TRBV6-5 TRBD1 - TGTGCCAGCGGAAGACAGGGTGACCTCTATGGCTACACCTTC CASGRQGDLYGYTF
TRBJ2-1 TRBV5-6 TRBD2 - TGTGCCAGCAGCTTCCCTAGCGGGAGAGTCTATGAGCAGTTCTTC CASSFPSGRVYEQFF
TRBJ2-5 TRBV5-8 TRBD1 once TGTGCCAGCAGCCGGGACAGCCAAGAGACCCAGTACTTC CASSRDSQETQYF
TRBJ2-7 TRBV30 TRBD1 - TGTGCCTGGAGGGACAGGGTTCAGTACGAGCAGTACTTC CAWRDRVQYEQYF
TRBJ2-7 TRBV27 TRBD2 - TGTGCCAGCAGTTTAGCGGGAGGGCCCTCCTACGAGCAGTACTTC CASSLAGGPSYEQYF
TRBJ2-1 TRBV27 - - TGTGCCAGCAGAGGGGCGGGGTATGAGCAGTTCTTC CASRGAGYEQFF
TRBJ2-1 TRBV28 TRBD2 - TGTGCCAGCAGCCGCCCCTTTTTGCTAGCGGGAGGGCCGGTAGGCTACAATGAGCAGTTCTTC CASSRPFLLAGGPVGYNEQFF
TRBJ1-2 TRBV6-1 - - TGTGCCAGCAGTGATTCGGGTGGCTACACCTTC CASSDSGGYTF
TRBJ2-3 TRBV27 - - TGTGCCAGCAGTTCTTTAGGACTTAGCACAGATACGCAGTATTTT CASSSLGLSTDTQYF
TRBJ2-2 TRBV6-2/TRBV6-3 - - TGTGCCAGCAGCCCTTCGGAAGGGACACGGGGTGCCGGGGAGCTGTTTTTT CASSPSEGTRGAGELFF
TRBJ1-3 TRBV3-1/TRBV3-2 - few TGTGCCAGCAGCCAAACGACAGGTAGCTCTGGAAACACCATATATTTT CASSQTTGSSGNTIYF
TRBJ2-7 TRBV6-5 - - TGTGCCAGCAGTCCAGAGGCACAGGGATCCTACGAGCAGTACTTC CASSPEAQGSYEQYF
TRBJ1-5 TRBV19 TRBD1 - TGTGCCAGTAATTCGGACAGGGGGCCGTATCAGCCCCAGCATTTT CASNSDRGPYQPQHF
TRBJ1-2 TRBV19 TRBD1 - TGTGCCAGTAGTCCCTGGACAGGGGACACTTCTAACTATGGCTACACCTTC CASSPWTGDTSNYGYTF
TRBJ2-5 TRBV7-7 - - TGTGCCAGCAGCGTGGAGGGTAAAGAGACCCAGTACTTC CASSVEGKETQYF
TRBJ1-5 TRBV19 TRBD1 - TGTGCCAGTAGTATAGATGGAGGGGGCACTCAGCCCCAGCATTTT CASSIDGGGTQPQHF
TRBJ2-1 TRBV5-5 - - TGTGCCAGCGGGTCGGAGGGTGGTTACAATGAGCAGTTCTTC CASGSEGGYNEQFF
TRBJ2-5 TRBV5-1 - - TGCGCCAGCAGCCGTCAGGGGGGACCTCTCCAAGAGACCCAGTACTTC CASSRQGGPLQETQYF
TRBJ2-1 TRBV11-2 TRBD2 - TGTGCCAGCAGCTTAGAGCTAGCGGGAGGGCATGAGCAGTTCTTC CASSLELAGGHEQFF